Below are 6 T cell receptor beta chains sequenced from a single sample in a study of T cell responses to AZD1222 COVID-19 vaccine. Method: immunoSEQ multiplex PCR; TCRdb's copy keeps in-frame clones and lacks some. Of about 120,000 clones listed, 70% to 90% were seen once; the top ten hold under 4.5%. This material consisted of peripheral blood, taken on day 0 of MenACWY control vaccination. The origin of the receptors is an adult in good health.

This clone was observed once. CDR3: CASSSRGRTEAFF. The DNA for the CDR3 is TGTGCCAGCAGCTCCAGGGGGCGAACTGAAGCTTTCTTT. The V gene is TRBV11-3, the J gene TRBJ1-1; 8 bases are shared with TRBD1. Germline CDR1 SGHNT, CDR2 YENEEA. The CDR3 runs to 13 residues. Germline trimming cut 4 bases from V and 5 bases from J; bases unmatched to any gene: 3.

J is TRBJ2-6 and V is TRBV18; D call uncertain. Germline V CDR1 and CDR2: KGHSH, LQKENI. The V end lost 2 bases, the J end lost 3 bases, and 5 bases lay between the germline ends. CDR3 length equals 14 residues. As DNA, the CDR3 is TGTGCCAGCTCACCAGGCTTTGGGGCCAACGTCCTGACTTTC. Its translation is CASSPGFGANVLTF.

This chain joins TRBV28 and TRBJ1-1; 8 bases line up with TRBD1. The ends lost 2 bases at V and 1 base at J; junction bases unmatched: 6. CDR1 MDHEN and CDR2 SYDVKM come from the germline V gene. The CDR3 extends over 16 amino acids. The CDR3 sequence: CASSLKFGTGNTEAFF. The CDR3 DNA follows: TGTGCCAGCAGTTTAAAGTTTGGGACAGGGAACACTGAAGCTTTCTTT.

V usage is TRBV9 and J usage is TRBJ2-5; 9 bases are shared with TRBD2. The CDR3 has 16 residues. CDR1 is SGDLS, CDR2 YYNGEE, per germline. J gave up 2 bases and V 4 bases, and 9 bases lay outside the gene matches. CDR3 in DNA: TGTGCCAGCAGCCCTAACCCTAGCGGGGTTCAAGAGACCCAGTACTTC. Its protein product is CASSPNPSGVQETQYF.

The chain has TRBV28 and TRBJ1-2; D perhaps matches TRBD1 (6 bases). The germline CDR1 and CDR2 sequences are MDHEN and SYDVKM. V was pared by 6 bases and J by 1 base, with 24 bases between. CDR3 size: 18 residues. CDR3 nucleotides: TGTGCCAGCAGATCTTTCCCCGGGACGGGAGGGGGTAACTATGGCTACACCTTC. Amino acid sequence: CASRSFPGTGGGNYGYTF.

V usage is TRBV6-2 or TRBV6-3 and J usage is TRBJ1-2, with 9 bases identical to TRBD1. The CDR3 spans 15 residues. V shed 3 bases and J 7 bases; nucleotides not matched to a gene: 9. Germline CDR1 reads MNHEY; CDR2 reads SVGEGT. In DNA form, the CDR3 reads TGTGCCAGCAGTTATCATGGACAGGGGCCTAGTGGCTACACCTTC. Translation gives CASSYHGQGPSGYTF.